The 3 T cell receptor beta chains listed next were all sequenced from one sample in a study of CD8 T cells in Susac syndrome. With random hexamers, roughly 0.45 to 1 ug RNA was reverse transcribed. One entry per CDR3 protein, called by TCRdb with MiXCR from the immunoSEQ multiplex PCR reads. The sample contains more than 150,000 distinct CDR3 sequences, just under 95% of which appear only once. The sequencing sample was made of CD8+ T cells from PBMCs. The receptors derive from a human donor with Susac syndrome.

This clonotype was observed once. The CDR3 spells CASSREREETQYF. The CDR3 bases are TGTGCCAGCAGCCGGGAGAGGGAAGAGACCCAGTACTTC. The chain employs TRBV27 and TRBJ2-5, with D possibly matching TRBD2 (6 bases). The CDR3 runs to 13 residues. Germline CDR1 is MNHEY and CDR2 is SMNVEV (reference sequence). V lost 6 bases, J lost 3 bases, and 11 bases lay in between.

This clonotype was seen a single time. V gene TRBV9 combines with J gene TRBJ2-5; 10 nucleotides match TRBD2. V was clipped by 1 base and J by 5 bases; unmatched bases: 5. The CDR3 extends over 15 amino acids. Germline CDR1 is SGDLS and CDR2 is YYNGEE. This CDR3 reads CASSVSGGAEETQYF. CDR3 sequence (DNA): TGTGCCAGCAGCGTAAGCGGGGGGGCCGAGGAGACCCAGTACTTC.

This chain uses TRBV7-9 with TRBJ2-3, with D perhaps matching TRBD1 (6 bases). Trimming removed 1 base at V and 4 bases at J, with 9 bases between. There are 14 residues in the CDR3. Per the germline V gene, CDR1 is SEHNR and CDR2 is FQNEAQ (reference sequence). This CDR3 reads CASSLGGTSDTQYF. CDR3 nucleotide sequence: TGTGCCAGCAGCTTAGGAGGGACATCAGATACGCAGTATTTT.